The 19 T cell receptor beta chains given below trace back to one sample, sequenced in a study of OX40 agonist ivuxolimab in advanced cancers. The protocol was immunoSEQ multiplex PCR, while the TCRdb copy is restricted to in-frame clones and leaves out a portion. Here the sample spans approximately 76,000 clones, around 94% being singletons. This material consisted of CD4+ or CD8+ T cells sorted from blood, taken in a trial of the OX40 agonist ivuxolimab. Receptor source: an adult with an advanced solid tumor such as melanoma, head and neck, liver or kidney cancer.

The V call is TRBV9, the J call TRBJ2-7; D ambiguous. The CDR3 totals 15 residues. CDR1 SGDLS and CDR2 YYNGEE come from the germline V gene. Trimming shortened V by 0 bases and J by 2 bases, and 12 bases separated the two germline ends. The CDR3 region has the DNA TGTGCCAGCAGCGTAGATTTCGGTCGAGCCTACGAGCAGTACTTC. Its translation is CASSVDFGRAYEQYF.

In this sample, this clone turned up once. V is TRBV5-6 and J is TRBJ2-7, with D hard to call. Per the germline V gene, CDR1 is SGHDT and CDR2 is YYEEEE. The CDR3 length is 12 residues. V lost 0 bases, J lost 2 bases, and 3 bases lay in between. The CDR3 sequence is CASSLGAYEQYF. The CDR3 bases are TGTGCCAGCAGCTTGGGCGCCTACGAGCAGTACTTC.

The genes are TRBV7-2 and TRBJ2-5; perhaps TRBD2 as D (5 bases). Germline V CDR1 and CDR2: SGHTA, FQGNSA. The CDR3 is 16 residues long. With 0 bases removed from V and 5 bases from J, the gap between germline ends came to 16 bases. The CDR3 region is CASSLAFPGNGETQYF. CDR3 coding DNA: TGTGCCAGCAGCTTAGCCTTTCCGGGGAATGGGGAGACCCAGTACTTC.

The CDR3 bases are TGTTCCACCGGGACAGGGTCCAATGAGCAGTTCTTC. It is translated as CSTGTGSNEQFF. The V call is TRBV7-9, the J call TRBJ2-1; 9 positions match TRBD1. CDR3 size: 12 residues. Germline V gene lookup returns CDR1 SEHNR and CDR2 FQNEAQ (reference sequence).

This chain connects TRBV7-9 to TRBJ2-1, with 7 bases identical to TRBD1. Germline loops: CDR1 SEHNR, CDR2 FQNEAQ (reference sequence). CDR3 length equals 14 residues. J gave up 7 bases and V 1 base, and 4 bases lay outside the gene matches. Written as DNA, the CDR3 is TGTGCCAGCAGCTTAGACAGGGGATGGAATGAGCAGTTCTTC. Residues: CASSLDRGWNEQFF.

The chain links TRBV27 to TRBJ2-7; D remains ambiguous. The V gene lost 4 bases and the J gene lost 2 bases, with 3 bases spanning the gap. The CDR3 is made up of 11 amino acids. In germline, CDR1 is MNHEY, CDR2 SMNVEV (reference sequence). The CDR3 sequence: CASSSAYEQYF. The DNA of the CDR3 is TGTGCCAGCAGTTCAGCCTACGAGCAGTACTTC.

J is TRBJ2-7 and V is TRBV5-6; 7 positions agree with TRBD1. There are 14 residues in the CDR3. Germline loops: CDR1 SGHDT, CDR2 YYEEEE. V gave up 4 bases and J gave up 2 bases; unmatched junction bases: 6. The CDR3 nucleotides read TGTGCCAGCAGCAAGACGGGGACAGCCTACGAGCAGTACTTC. Translated, it gives CASSKTGTAYEQYF. Using reference TRBV5-6 and TRBJ2-7 for the parts outside the CDR3, the full variable domain is DAGVTQSPTHLIKTRGQQVTLRCSPKSGHDTVSWYQQALGQGPQFIFQYYEEEERQRGNFPDRFSGHQFPNYSSELNVNALLLGDSALYLCASSKTGTAYEQYFGPGTRLTVT.

This chain uses TRBV18 with TRBJ2-7, with D possibly matching TRBD2 (5 bases). The CDR3 is made up of 14 amino acids. The V gene lost 1 base and the J gene lost 5 bases, with 12 bases spanning the gap. Germline V gene data show CDR1 as KGHSH and CDR2 as LQKENI. The CDR3 bases are TGTGCCAGCTCACCACTAGAGGGTTACGACGAGCAGTACTTC. This encodes CASSPLEGYDEQYF.

The J gene is TRBJ1-1, the V gene TRBV6-5; D perhaps matches TRBD1 (5 bases). V was shortened by 4 bases and J by 4 bases, with 19 bases between the two germline ends. The CDR3 is 16 amino acids. The germline CDR1 and CDR2 sequences are MNHEY and SVGAGI. CDR3 coding DNA: TGTGCCAGCAGTTGGGGCACAATTATCTTGGGCACTGAAGCTTTCTTT. Residues: CASSWGTIILGTEAFF.

The chain uses TRBV7-9 and TRBJ1-5, with D unclear. V was cut by 5 bases and J by 0 bases, with 8 bases left in between. Per the germline V gene, CDR1 is SEHNR and CDR2 is FQNEAQ (reference sequence). The CDR3 sequence is 14 residues long. In DNA, the CDR3 is TGTGCCAGCAGCCCTGGTGATAGCAATCAGCCCCAGCATTTT. This translates into CASSPGDSNQPQHF.

The V call is TRBV5-1, the J call TRBJ2-7; D remains unclear. The CDR3 contains 13 residues. The germline V gene encodes CDR1 SGHRS and CDR2 YFSETQ. V was pared by 0 bases and J by 2 bases, with 6 bases between. CDR3 nucleotides: TGCGCCAGCAGCTTGGCCCCTACCTACGAGCAGTACTTC. Protein product: CASSLAPTYEQYF.

The rearrangement links TRBV9 to TRBJ2-5; D gene ambiguous. With 3 bases removed from V and 0 bases from J, the gap between germline ends came to 18 bases. CDR3 length: 17 amino acids. The V gene's germline CDR1 is SGDLS and CDR2 YYNGEE. The CDR3 region is CASSAGLQLRYQETQYF. The DNA for the CDR3 is TGTGCCAGCAGCGCGGGTCTACAGTTACGGTACCAAGAGACCCAGTACTTC. The full variable domain, with the rest looked up from reference TRBV9 and TRBJ2-5, is DSGVTQTPKHLITATGQRVTLRCSPRSGDLSVYWYQQSLDQGLQFLIQYYNGEERAKGNILERFSAQQFPDLHSELNLSSLELGDSALYFCASSAGLQLRYQETQYFGPGTRLLVL.

This clone was observed once. This chain connects TRBV5-6 to TRBJ2-7; possibly TRBD2 for D (6 bases). The V and J ends lost 1 base and 3 bases respectively, with 14 bases between them. The CDR3 spans 15 residues. Germline values: CDR1 SGHDT, CDR2 YYEEEE. CDR3 loop: CASSLWASENYEQYF. The DNA of the CDR3 is TGTGCCAGCAGCTTGTGGGCTAGCGAGAACTACGAGCAGTACTTC.

Comments on this clone: Other nucleotide sequences from this sample produce the same CDR3. This chain uses TRBV4-1 with TRBJ2-1; D might be TRBD2 (6 bases). The CDR3 has 17 amino acids. V shed 4 bases and J shed 8 bases, with 24 bases lying between them. Per germline, CDR1 MGHRA and CDR2 YSYEKL. In nucleotides, the CDR3 is TGCGCCAGCAGCCGGGTGCCGGGACTGGCGGGATTAGATGAGCAGTTCTTC. Residues: CASSRVPGLAGLDEQFF.

The V call is TRBV7-6, the J call TRBJ2-7; tentatively, D is TRBD1 or TRBD2 (6 bases each). Per germline, CDR1 SGHVS and CDR2 FNYEAQ. This CDR3 comprises 15 residues. Trimming stripped 5 bases from V and 3 bases from J, with 17 bases between. The DNA for the CDR3 is TGTGCCAGCAGCCCTGTTGGGGGGCTGGGCTACGAGCAGTACTTC. Its translation: CASSPVGGLGYEQYF.

V gene TRBV5-4 combines with J gene TRBJ1-1; 7 bases are a match to TRBD1. The CDR3 is 17 residues long. Germline V CDR1 and CDR2: SGHNT, YYREEE (reference sequence). Unmatched junction bases numbered 17, after V lost 4 bases and J lost 5 bases. The CDR3 DNA is TGTGCCAGCAGCGCCGGCGGAGGGGGCAATATTCGGACTGAAGCTTTCTTT. It encodes CASSAGGGGNIRTEAFF.

V gene TRBV7-2 combines with J gene TRBJ1-1; D gene unclear. Per the germline V gene, CDR1 is SGHTA and CDR2 is FQGNSA. The V end was cut by 4 bases, the J end by 0 bases, with 15 bases between. The CDR3 has 16 amino acids. CDR3 sequence: CASSSTLSALNTEAFF. CDR3 sequence (DNA): TGTGCCAGCAGCTCCACATTAAGTGCTTTGAACACTGAAGCTTTCTTT.

The genes are TRBV30 and TRBJ2-7, with D perhaps matching TRBD1 or TRBD2 (5 bases each). Germline CDR1 reads GTSNPN; CDR2 reads SVGIG (reference sequence). Deletions cut 0 bases from V and 6 bases from J, with 21 bases between. The CDR3 spans 16 residues. CDR3 in amino acids: CAWSVRGAPLLSEQYF. The CDR3 DNA reads TGTGCCTGGAGTGTACGAGGGGCCCCTCTACTAAGCGAGCAGTACTTC. The whole variable domain, remainder taken from reference TRBV30 and TRBJ2-7, is SQTIHQWPATLVQPVGSPLSLECTVEGTSNPNLYWYRQAAGRGLQLLFYSVGIGQISSEVPQNLSASRPQDRQFILSSKKLLLSDSGFYLCAWSVRGAPLLSEQYFGPGTRLTVT.

The genes are TRBV9 and TRBJ2-1; the match to TRBD2 covers 7 bases. CDR3 length equals 15 residues. Germline loops: CDR1 SGDLS, CDR2 YYNGEE. Germline trimming cut 4 bases from V and 0 bases from J; bases unmatched to any gene: 4. CDR3 in DNA: TGTGCCAGCAGCCCACGGGACTACTCCTACAATGAGCAGTTCTTC. It codes for CASSPRDYSYNEQFF.